The 31 T cell receptor beta chains listed next were all sequenced from one sample in a study of blood T cell repertoires in COVID-19. The method was immunoSEQ multiplex PCR; TCRdb's version includes in-frame clones alone and lacks a portion of them. The sample lists approximately 360,000 clones, 88% occurring once. Sample: PBMCs or T cells enriched from blood (not recorded which). All receptors derive from a woman in her 30s with acute COVID-19.

The chain employs TRBV2 and TRBJ1-4; the match to TRBD1 covers 8 bases. V lost 4 bases, J lost 12 bases, and 4 bases stayed unmatched. Germline-derived CDR1 and CDR2 are SNHLY and FYNNEI. This CDR3 has 12 residues. The CDR3 spells CASSGTGRQLFF. Here the CDR3 DNA reads TGTGCCAGCAGTGGGACAGGGAGACAACTGTTTTTT.

The rearrangement uses TRBV7-2 and TRBJ1-6, with D perhaps matching TRBD1 (6 bases). Trimming took 2 bases from V and 4 from J, leaving 15 bases between them. This CDR3 is 17 amino acids long. The germline gives CDR1 SGHTA, CDR2 FQGNSA. The CDR3 coding sequence is TGTGCCAGCAGCTTACCTCCTCCAGGGGTATATAATTCACCCCTCCACTTT. Encoded protein: CASSLPPPGVYNSPLHF.

J is TRBJ1-3 and V is TRBV3-1 (or the pseudogene TRBV3-2), with 9 positions matching TRBD1. The CDR3 loop spans 15 amino acids. J was trimmed by 4 bases and V by 4 bases; bases with no gene match: 5. Germline V gene lookup returns CDR1 LGHDT and CDR2 YNNKEL (reference sequence). Written as DNA, the CDR3 is TGTGCCAGCAGCCGGGGGACAGGGAGAGGAAACACCATATATTTT. This gives the protein CASSRGTGRGNTIYF.

This clone appeared once. The same CDR3 is also encoded by other DNA sequences in this sample. J is TRBJ1-1 and V is TRBV18, with a weak D call TRBD1 (6 bases). There are 13 residues in the CDR3. Trimming removed 6 bases from V and 3 bases from J, with 11 bases in between. CDR1 and CDR2 (germline): KGHSH, LQKENI. The DNA of the CDR3 is TGTGCCAGCTCGCTCGACAGGCACACTGAAGCTTTCTTT. This gives the protein CASSLDRHTEAFF.

The genes are TRBV6-6 and TRBJ1-3, with 7 bases aligning to TRBD1. V was pared by 6 bases and J by 1 base, with 18 bases of the junction left unmatched. There are 19 residues in the CDR3. The germline V gene encodes CDR1 MNHNY and CDR2 SVGAGI (reference sequence). The CDR3 is CASRRQGKNVLSSGNTIYF. CDR3 DNA sequence: TGTGCCAGCAGACGACAGGGTAAAAATGTACTCTCTTCTGGAAACACCATATATTTT.

The chain uses TRBV6-4 and TRBJ2-2, with a weak D call TRBD2 (5 bases). Trimming removed 5 bases at V and 6 bases at J, with 16 bases between. The CDR3 runs 15 residues. Looked up from germline, CDR1 is MRHNA and CDR2 is SNTAGT. The chain's CDR3 is CASSPRTYQSGELFF. DNA of the CDR3: TGTGCCAGCAGTCCCCGGACTTATCAATCCGGGGAGCTGTTTTTT.

This chain links TRBV6-1 with TRBJ1-3; D remains ambiguous. The CDR3 covers 14 residues. The germline V gene encodes CDR1 MNHNS and CDR2 SASEGT. V was trimmed by 0 bases and J by 6 bases, leaving 9 bases between them. The CDR3 DNA is TGTGCCAGCAGTGAAGCAGCCGGTGAAAACACCATATATTTT. Its protein is CASSEAAGENTIYF.

The chain uses TRBV2 and TRBJ2-7; the match to TRBD1 covers 7 bases. This CDR3 is 17 amino acids long. The germline V gene has CDR1 SNHLY and CDR2 FYNNEI. Unmatched junction bases numbered 18, after V lost 6 bases and J lost 4 bases. The CDR3 is CASSAGYDRVSGYEQYF. The CDR3 region has the DNA TGTGCCAGCAGCGCTGGATACGACAGGGTATCCGGGTACGAGCAGTACTTC.

This sequence joins TRBV7-3 and TRBJ1-2; the D gene is possibly TRBD1 (5 bases). V lost 5 bases to trimming and J lost 7 bases, with 26 bases between them. Germline CDR1 SGHTA, CDR2 FQGTGA. The CDR3 contains 17 residues. The DNA of the CDR3 is TGTGCCAGCAGCCCTAGGGGCCCCGGTGACGGGCTGGGTGGCTACACCTTC. Amino acid sequence: CASSPRGPGDGLGGYTF.

The gene calls are TRBV6-5 and TRBJ1-6, with D possibly matching TRBD1 (5 bases). Germline-derived CDR1 and CDR2 are MNHEY and SVGAGI. V was cut by 6 bases and J by 0 bases, with 9 bases left in between. The CDR3 runs to 15 residues. The CDR3 sequence: CASRLGGSYNSPLHF. CDR3 in DNA: TGTGCCAGCAGATTGGGGGGCTCCTATAATTCACCCCTCCACTTT.

This clone was seen a few times. The chain employs TRBV2 and TRBJ2-7, with 9 bases matching TRBD2. Germline V gives CDR1 SNHLY, CDR2 FYNNEI. V dropped 4 bases and J dropped 0; count of bases not matched to a gene: 7. This CDR3 has 16 residues. CDR3: CASSAQGAGGSYEQYF. Written as DNA, the CDR3 is TGTGCCAGCAGTGCCCAGGGAGCGGGGGGCTCCTACGAGCAGTACTTC. Full variable domain (outside the CDR3, taken from reference TRBV2 and TRBJ2-7): EPEVTQTPSHQVTQMGQEVILRCVPISNHLYFYWYRQILGQKVEFLVSFYNNEISEKSEIFDDQFSVERPDGSNFTLKIRSTKLEDSAMYFCASSAQGAGGSYEQYFGPGTRLTVT.

The chain has TRBV2 and TRBJ1-5; D is perhaps TRBD1 (5 bases). CDR1 is SNHLY and CDR2 is FYNNEI in the germline V gene. The CDR3 length is 12 residues. V was shortened by 7 bases and J by 9 bases, with 13 bases between the two germline ends. In DNA form, the CDR3 reads TGTGCCAGCAATGGGGGGGAAGGGCCCCAGCATTTT. This sequence encodes CASNGGEGPQHF.

The chain combines TRBV28 with TRBJ1-2; 7 bases fit TRBD1. After removal of 4 bases from V and 4 bases from J, the junction contained 9 bases not matched to a gene. In germline, CDR1 is MDHEN, CDR2 SYDVKM. CDR3 length equals 15 residues. DNA of the CDR3: TGTGCCAGCAGTTCTCCTGGGGCAGGGGGCTATGGCTACACCTTC. This encodes CASSSPGAGGYGYTF.

The rearrangement links TRBV3-1 (or the pseudogene TRBV3-2) to TRBJ1-1; D remains ambiguous. The CDR3 is 13 amino acids. V was shortened by 0 bases and J by 3 bases, with 5 bases between the two germline ends. Per germline, CDR1 LGHDT and CDR2 YNNKEL (reference sequence). CDR3 bases: TGTGCCAGCAGCCAAGATCCGGACACTGAAGCTTTCTTT. Its translation is CASSQDPDTEAFF.

This chain uses TRBV7-6 with TRBJ1-3; 8 bases are shared with TRBD1. The CDR3 runs 16 residues. V lost 1 base to trimming and J lost 1 base; unmatched junction nucleotides: 3. Germline CDR1 and CDR2: SGHVS and FNYEAQ. The CDR3, as DNA: TGTGCCAGCAGCTTAGGGACAGGGAGTTCTGGAAACACCATATATTTT. Protein product: CASSLGTGSSGNTIYF.

The rearrangement uses TRBV14 and TRBJ1-3; D unresolved. This CDR3 has 16 amino acids. V gave up 2 bases and J gave up 3 bases, with 14 bases separating them. Germline V gene sequence: CDR1 SGHDN, CDR2 FVKESK. In DNA, the CDR3 is TGTGCCAGCAGCCAACGTCTCAGGACTGATGGAAACACCATATATTTT. Its translation: CASSQRLRTDGNTIYF.

The CDR3 region has the DNA TGTGCCAGCAGCCGCACCCGGGACATAGAAACAGATACGCAGTATTTT. This encodes CASSRTRDIETDTQYF. This sequence joins TRBV7-8 and TRBJ2-3; D might be TRBD1 (6 bases). This CDR3 contains 16 residues. Germline V gives CDR1 SGHVS, CDR2 FQNEAQ. The germline V and J ends were trimmed by 5 bases and 3 bases, with 18 bases remaining between them. The full variable domain, completed using reference TRBV7-8 and TRBJ2-3, is GAGVSQSPRYKVAKRGQDVALRCDPISGHVSLFWYQQALGQGPEFLTYFQNEAQLDKSGLPSDRFFAERPEGSVSTLKIQRTQQEDSAVYLCASSRTRDIETDTQYFGPGTRLTVL.

This chain connects TRBV29-1 to TRBJ2-1; 9 bases align to TRBD2. CDR1 and CDR2 (germline): SQVTM, ANQGSEA. The ends lost 4 bases at V and 7 bases at J; junction bases unmatched: 8. The CDR3 extends over 14 amino acids. CDR3 nucleotides: TGCAGCGTTGTTTTTAGCGGGGGACGAAATGAGCAGTTCTTC. This translates into CSVVFSGGRNEQFF.

A single count supports this clone. The chain has TRBV7-2 and TRBJ2-6; TRBD1 matches 10 bases. With 0 bases clipped from V and 0 bases from J, the junction kept 11 bases outside the gene matches. Germline V gene data show CDR1 as SGHTA and CDR2 as FQGNSA. This CDR3 has 21 amino acids. CDR3 sequence (DNA): TGTGCCAGCAGCTTAGCCAGGACAGGGGGATCGAGAACCTCTGGGGCCAACGTCCTGACTTTC. Translation gives CASSLARTGGSRTSGANVLTF. The full variable domain, completed using reference TRBV7-2 and TRBJ2-6, is GAGVSQSPSNKVTEKGKDVELRCDPISGHTALYWYRQSLGQGLEFLIYFQGNSAPDKSGLPSDRFSAERTGGSVSTLTIQRTQQEDSAVYLCASSLARTGGSRTSGANVLTFGAGSRLTVL.

This clone was observed a handful of times. The chain links TRBV3-1 (or the pseudogene TRBV3-2) to TRBJ1-2; 7 nucleotides line up with TRBD1. This CDR3 has 14 amino acids. The ends lost 4 bases at V and 8 bases at J; junction bases unmatched: 10. Germline V CDR1 and CDR2: LGHDT, YNNKEL (reference sequence). The chain's CDR3 is CASSPPGQVSGYTF. CDR3 nucleotides: TGTGCCAGCAGCCCTCCAGGACAGGTGAGCGGCTACACCTTC.

The chain combines TRBV19 with TRBJ2-2, with a possible D match to TRBD2 (7 bases). This CDR3 comprises 15 residues. V shed 3 bases and J shed 8 bases, with 16 bases lying between them. The germline CDR1 and CDR2 sequences are LNHDA and SQIVND (reference sequence). The CDR3 is CASSIFRGGEGELFF. CDR3 in DNA: TGTGCCAGTAGTATTTTCAGGGGAGGGGAAGGGGAGCTGTTTTTT.

This sequence joins TRBV19 and TRBJ1-5; D ambiguous. Germline V gene lookup returns CDR1 LNHDA and CDR2 SQIVND (reference sequence). Trimming cost V 3 bases and J 7 bases, with 10 bases left between them. The CDR3 totals 13 residues. This CDR3 is CASSIEGIQPQHF. The CDR3 DNA sequence: TGTGCCAGTAGTATCGAGGGTATACAGCCCCAGCATTTT.

Comment on this clone: Other DNA sequences in the same sample also yield this CDR3. The rearrangement joins TRBV12-3 or TRBV12-4 to TRBJ2-7; 8 bases match TRBD1. With V trimmed by 5 bases and J by 4 bases, 4 bases remained unmatched. The CDR3 extends over 13 amino acids. Here the CDR3 reads CASSPGQAYEQYF. As DNA, the CDR3 is TGTGCCAGCAGTCCGGGACAGGCTTACGAGCAGTACTTC.

V gene TRBV4-1 combines with J gene TRBJ1-5; D is uncertain. V gave up 4 bases and J gave up 7 bases, with 17 bases separating them. This CDR3 spans 15 amino acids. The V gene's germline CDR1 is MGHRA and CDR2 YSYEKL. The CDR3 coding sequence is TGCGCCAGCAGCCCCACACATACAGAGACGCAGCCCCAGCATTTT. Translating gives CASSPTHTETQPQHF.

V is TRBV5-1 and J is TRBJ1-1, with 12 bases identical to TRBD1. J lost 0 bases, V lost 4 bases, and 13 bases had no gene match. Germline assignment: CDR1 SGHRS and CDR2 YFSETQ. The CDR3 has 19 residues. CDR3 in amino acids: CASSQNPGQGAGMNTEAFF. CDR3 coding DNA: TGCGCCAGCAGCCAAAACCCGGGACAGGGGGCCGGCATGAACACTGAAGCTTTCTTT.

This clone was found once. V gene TRBV10-3 combines with J gene TRBJ2-7; 9 bases agree with TRBD1. The CDR3 is made up of 15 amino acids. J was trimmed by 1 base and V by 5 bases; bases with no gene match: 6. In germline, CDR1 is ENHRY, CDR2 SYGVKD. CDR3 in amino acids: CAISPGQGLSYEQYF. As DNA, the CDR3 is TGTGCCATCAGTCCGGGACAGGGCTTATCCTACGAGCAGTACTTC.

The rearrangement links TRBV19 to TRBJ1-2; D unclear. The germline CDR1 and CDR2 sequences are LNHDA and SQIVND (reference sequence). V was clipped by 3 bases and J by 7 bases, with 18 bases between them. The CDR3 loop spans 15 amino acids. This CDR3 is CASSMSGGSAVGYTF. CDR3 nucleotides: TGTGCCAGTAGTATGTCAGGAGGGTCGGCGGTTGGCTACACCTTC.

As for this clone: One junction end disagrees with the germline gene, perhaps due to a read error. The J gene is TRBJ1-3, the V gene TRBV7-8; weak D call: TRBD1 (5 bases). The V gene's germline CDR1 is SGHVS and CDR2 FQNEAQ. This CDR3 is 14 amino acids long. CDR3 coding DNA: TGTGCCAGCAGTCTTCCGGGACTTATAACTCCCCCGGTATTT. Translation gives CASSLPGLITPPVF.

The chain combines TRBV7-9 with TRBJ2-1; D perhaps matches TRBD1 (6 bases). Germline-derived CDR1 and CDR2 are SEHNR and FQNEAQ (reference sequence). The CDR3 spans 18 residues. V was pared by 4 bases and J by 0 bases, with 19 bases between. CDR3 protein: CASSSLLPDRNSYNEQFF. The DNA of the CDR3 is TGTGCCAGCAGCTCGCTACTTCCCGACAGGAACTCCTACAATGAGCAGTTCTTC.

This clone has only one observation. The chain has TRBV5-1 and TRBJ1-5; D possibly corresponds to TRBD1 (5 bases). The CDR3 sequence is 15 residues long. Per germline, CDR1 SGHRS and CDR2 YFSETQ. V was clipped by 1 base and J by 1 base, with 9 bases between them. The CDR3 sequence: CASSLRGESNQPQHF. The CDR3 DNA is TGCGCCAGCAGCTTGAGGGGCGAGAGCAATCAGCCCCAGCATTTT. The full variable domain, with the rest looked up from reference TRBV5-1 and TRBJ1-5, is KAGVTQTPRYLIKTRGQQVTLSCSPISGHRSVSWYQQTPGQGLQFLFEYFSETQRNKGNFPGRFSGRQFSNSRSEMNVSTLELGDSALYLCASSLRGESNQPQHFGDGTRLSIL.

This clone was picked up one time. This chain uses TRBV11-2 with TRBJ2-1; 8 positions agree with TRBD2. CDR3 length: 15 residues. Germline lookup yields CDR1 SGHAT and CDR2 FQNNGV. The V segment lost 7 bases and the J segment 4 bases; nucleotides outside the gene matches: 9. CDR3 sequence: CASTPVAGKYNEQFF. CDR3 sequence (DNA): TGTGCCAGCACCCCGGTAGCGGGGAAGTACAATGAGCAGTTCTTC.